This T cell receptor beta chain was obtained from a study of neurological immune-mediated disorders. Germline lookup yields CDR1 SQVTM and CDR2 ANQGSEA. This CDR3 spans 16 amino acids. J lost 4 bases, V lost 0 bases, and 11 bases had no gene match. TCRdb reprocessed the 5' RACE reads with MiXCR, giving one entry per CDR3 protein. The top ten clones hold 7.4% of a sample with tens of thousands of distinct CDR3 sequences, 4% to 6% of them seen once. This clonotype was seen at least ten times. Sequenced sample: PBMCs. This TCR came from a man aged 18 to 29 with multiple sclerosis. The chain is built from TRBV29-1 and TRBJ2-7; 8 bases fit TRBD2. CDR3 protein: CSVEDGPGGPGYEQYF. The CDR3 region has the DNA TGCAGCGTTGAAGATGGGCCGGGAGGGCCGGGATACGAGCAGTACTTC.